The entry below describes one T cell receptor beta chain. Antigen specificity is unknown. V was trimmed by 1 base and J by 6 bases, leaving 15 bases between them. There are 15 residues in the CDR3. Germline V gene data show CDR1 as SEHNR and CDR2 as FQNEAQ (reference sequence). Positively selected for CCR7, the CD45RO-negative cells used as naive CD8 cells excluded terminally differentiated effector memory CD45RA+ cells. This record comes from a study of shared clonotypes between healthy human individuals. Study overall: There were three CD4 naive, three CD4 memory, two CD8 naive and one CD8 memory plates per donor. Notes on the study in general: Generally, naive subsets (rather than memory subsets) showed larger estimated richness.

Replicate sorted-subset PCRs were loaded with around 0.2 ug DNA, roughly 33,000 T cell genomes. How the authors handled the data: In the immunoSEQ data, sequences were junction-only and lacked quality scores, so filtering differed. The table came from immunoSEQ multiplex PCR; TCRdb's copy has only in-frame clones and leaves some out. V and J calls and clone size follow that table, whereas D and trimming were derived from the DNA. The table has more than 2 million clones, around 96% seen once. The genes are TRBV7-9 and TRBJ1-2; D is unclear. This clonotype was sampled from a man aged 18 to 35 in good health. The specimen was naive CD8+ T cells sorted from blood. CDR3 amino acids: CASSLGVGHADGYTF. The CDR3 DNA sequence: TGTGCCAGCAGCTTAGGGGTGGGTCACGCTGATGGCTACACCTTC.